These T cell receptor beta chains were read from a single sample in a study of T cell responses to AZD1222 COVID-19 vaccine. The table came from immunoSEQ multiplex PCR; TCRdb's copy has only in-frame clones and leaves some out. The table includes about 140,000 clones, roughly nine tenths detected once. The sequences come from peripheral blood, collected 28 days after the second dose of the MenACWY control vaccine. These receptors all stem from an adult who received the MenACWY meningococcal vaccine as a control. CDR3s include the opening cysteine and the closing phenylalanine or tryptophan. D genes are given only for firm matches.

J	D	V	CDR3
TRBJ1-4	NA	TRBV3-1/TRBV3-2	CASSQDFPAGGLDEKLFF
TRBJ1-1	NA	TRBV27	CASSFVGRKGTEAFF
TRBJ2-7	TRBD1	TRBV7-8	CASSQTGLPYEQYF
TRBJ2-1	NA	TRBV11-2	CASSLSFSSYNEQFF
TRBJ2-7	TRBD1	TRBV28	CASSSPSGQGTYEQYF
TRBJ1-5	TRBD1	TRBV6-5	CASRDRGGQPQHF
TRBJ2-2	TRBD1	TRBV11-1	CASSLTGTVNTGELFF
TRBJ2-7	TRBD1	TRBV7-2	CASSPDRGSYEQYF
TRBJ1-3	TRBD1	TRBV7-2	CASSLASWTGPGNTIYF
TRBJ1-1	NA	TRBV13	CASSLAGPGAEAFF
TRBJ2-2	NA	TRBV7-2	CASSLGRRGNTGELFF
TRBJ1-1	TRBD1	TRBV7-8	CASSSPDRGLVKHTEAFF
TRBJ2-2	NA	TRBV7-3	CASSDSYTGELFF
TRBJ2-7	NA	TRBV2	CASREVYEQYF
TRBJ1-3	NA	TRBV28	CASSLRHSPSGNTIYF
TRBJ2-2	TRBD1	TRBV7-9	CASSSGTGRTGELFF
TRBJ1-2	NA	TRBV3-1/TRBV3-2	CASSPGLGSSGYTF
TRBJ1-2	TRBD1	TRBV5-1	CASSLALTGGDYGYTF
TRBJ2-3	TRBD1	TRBV6-6	CASSPRGLTGQFADTQYF
TRBJ1-6	NA	TRBV6-5	CASRRGLWSPLHF
TRBJ1-2	NA	TRBV7-2	CASSPGPRRDGYTF
TRBJ1-3	TRBD1	TRBV19	CASSIGGPGQASGNTIYF
TRBJ2-7	NA	TRBV11-3	CASSLRQDGYEQYF
TRBJ1-2	NA	TRBV7-2	CASSLDGGGTNYGYTF
TRBJ1-1	NA	TRBV9	CASSRGGGKDTEAFF
TRBJ2-7	NA	TRBV28	CASSSPNLYEQYF
TRBJ1-3	NA	TRBV29-1	CSVGTTGNTIYF
TRBJ1-2	TRBD1	TRBV10-3	CAISERGNRQGAEGGYTF
TRBJ2-3	NA	TRBV12-5	CASGFYGTDTQYF
TRBJ1-6	NA	TRBV28	CASSLSRGSNSPLHF
TRBJ1-1	NA	TRBV12-5	CASTKIRDTLLNTEAFF
TRBJ1-6	TRBD1	TRBV5-6	CASSQDRGNSPLHF
TRBJ2-3	NA	TRBV6-1	CASSKGGGFDEDTQYF
TRBJ2-1	NA	TRBV18	CASSPRSGNNEQFF
TRBJ2-5	TRBD2	TRBV6-2/TRBV6-3	CASSYDPSGRETQYF
TRBJ2-5	NA	TRBV6-5	CASSGPAVGTQYF
TRBJ1-1	TRBD1	TRBV3-1/TRBV3-2	CASSQEDRGINTEAFF
TRBJ1-6	TRBD1	TRBV27	CASSFGDSNNSPLHF
TRBJ2-6	NA	TRBV6-5	CASSPMTTGANVLTF
TRBJ2-1	TRBD2	TRBV10-1	CASSDGTSGINEQFF
TRBJ2-1	TRBD2	TRBV28	CASNNPGGGTKQFF
TRBJ2-7	NA	TRBV10-2	CASSESKNHYEQYF
TRBJ2-7	NA	TRBV7-8	CASSLKVWEAYEQYF
TRBJ2-3	NA	TRBV7-8	CASNLKRTDPTDTQYF
TRBJ1-4	NA	TRBV7-2	CASSFPAGAGEKLFF